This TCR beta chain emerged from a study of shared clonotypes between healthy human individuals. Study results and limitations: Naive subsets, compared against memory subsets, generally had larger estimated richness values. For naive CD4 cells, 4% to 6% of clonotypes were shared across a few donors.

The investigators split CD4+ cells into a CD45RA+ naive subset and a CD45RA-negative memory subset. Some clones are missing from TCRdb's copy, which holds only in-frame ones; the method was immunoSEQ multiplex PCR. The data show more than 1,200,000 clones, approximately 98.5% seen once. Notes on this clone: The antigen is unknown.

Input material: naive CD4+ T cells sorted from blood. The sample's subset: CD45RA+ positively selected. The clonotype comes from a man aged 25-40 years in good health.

The CDR3 reads CASSSPSPDRFRDGGETQYF. For the CDR3, the DNA is TGTGCCAGCAGCTCCCCGTCCCCCGACAGGTTTCGGGATGGTGGAGAGACCCAGTACTTC. The chain recombines TRBV11-3 with TRBJ2-5; tentatively, D is TRBD1 (6 bases). Germline V CDR1 and CDR2: SGHNT, YENEEA. The CDR3 consists of 20 residues. The V end was cut by 4 bases, the J end by 4 bases, with 31 bases between.